The clone carrying this T cell receptor beta chain was seen only once. These data originate in a study of blood T cell repertoires in COVID-19. The length of the CDR3 is 16 residues. CDR1 is MGHRA, CDR2 YSYEKL, per germline. Trimming stripped 1 base from V and 0 bases from J, with 12 bases between. Authors' data handling: Using reference gene primer amplification, nucleated cell counts were estimated. The repertoire was sequenced with immunoSEQ multiplex PCR; TCRdb's copy has only in-frame clones and lacks some. That table supplies the V and J calls and clone size; D and trimming were determined from the DNA. Here the sample spans about 64,000 clones, roughly 88% being singletons.

The chain links TRBV4-1 to TRBJ1-1; D unclear. The sequencing input was peripheral blood. The TCR originated in an older woman with acute or convalescent COVID-19. The CDR3 bases are TGCGCCAGCAGCCAAGGTTCGATCGGGTTGAACACTGAAGCTTTCTTT. Its protein is CASSQGSIGLNTEAFF.